The clone carrying this T cell receptor (beta chain) was seen a few times. Molecular barcoding with unique molecular identifiers was used for the TCRbeta library. TCRdb recomputed calls from the PCR reads with MiXCR, one row per CDR3 protein. The sample has about 400,000 distinct CDR3 sequences; over 20% are singletons. The CDR3 contains 12 residues. CDR1 is DFQATT and CDR2 is SNEGSKA in the germline V gene (reference sequence). V gave up 3 bases and J gave up 6 bases, with 11 bases separating them. The data were taken from a study of T-cell reconstitution after alpha-beta-depleted transplantation in children.

The gene calls are TRBV20-1 and TRBJ1-2; no firm D call. The TCR sequence derives from a human donor who donated a stem cell graft to a child with acute myeloid leukemia. The input for sequencing was PBMCs from the stem cell graft donor, taken from the stem cell graft. The CDR3: CSARVARDGYTF. The CDR3 coding sequence is TGCAGTGCTAGGGTTGCCCGAGATGGCTACACCTTC.